This T cell receptor (beta chain) was profiled in a study of cytomegalovirus exposure and HLA in healthy donors. Across the whole study: The same platform was used for the roughly 130 validation repertoires and the roughly 680 first-cohort repertoires, a later analysis reported.

The data were produced by immunoSEQ multiplex PCR, yet TCRdb's version contains in-frame clones alone and is incomplete. There are fewer than 90,000 clones in the sample; roughly 94% occur only once, and 2.5% to 3.5% lies in the top ten. V was cut by 3 bases and J by 4 bases, with 9 bases left in between. The CDR3 covers 13 residues. Germline CDR1 reads SNHLY; CDR2 reads FYNNEI. The donors were part of the roughly 120-subject validation cohort, which stood apart from the approximately 670-subject first cohort. The sequenced sample consisted of PBMCs. This clonotype was sampled from a woman younger than 35 in good health and CMV-seropositive. This rearrangement joins TRBV2 to TRBJ1-2; D perhaps matches TRBD1 (5 bases). The DNA of the CDR3 is TGTGCCAGCAGTGAGGGGAGGGGCTATGGCTACACCTTC. Translating it yields CASSEGRGYGYTF.